The T cell receptor beta chain described here comes from a study of T-cell memory formation after mild COVID-19 (dated by TCRdb to the early 2020s). Concerning the study at large: TCR sequence clusters from the two donors were largely donor specific. In a couple of donors, T-cell clones that expanded and contracted after mild COVID-19 were tracked by sequencing TCRalpha and TCRbeta repertoires over time. Two young, previously healthy adult volunteers made up the cohort, one male and one female. Findings and caveats that apply to the study as a whole: The study included only a couple of mild cases, and larger cohorts that include severe cases with pre-infection samples were judged to be necessary. Contracting CD4+ clones appeared mostly in the CM and EM memory subsets, whereas CD8+ clones were enriched in EMRA. Whether the second-wave clones peaking on day 37 were SARS-CoV-2 specific was not confirmed. Some responding clones were detected in pre-infection memory, which suggested that pre-existing cross-reactive memory T cells had joined the SARS-CoV-2 response. Clones contracting from day 15 to 85 had balanced CD4/CD8 phenotypes, while a second wave expanding from day 15 to 37 was biased towards CD4+.

Ficoll-Paque density gradient centrifugation was the method used to isolate PBMCs. Details on this clonotype: No antigen is known for it. No quality values exist for individual bases; no much larger clone is one base distant.

Inclusive of the bounding cysteine and phenylalanine, the CDR3 is 16 residues long. This entry keeps only the CDR3 DNA: 48 bases, framed from base 1. A distance of 22 bases separates the germline ends of V and J, which lose 6 bases and 8 bases respectively. TCRdb lists the instrument as Illumina NovaSeq 6000. TCRalpha and TCRbeta cDNA libraries were constructed by 5'RACE with constant-segment primers, with sample barcodes and unique molecular identifiers being introduced. RNA was extracted from every sample with Trizol reagent. Library amplification was performed in two PCR steps, and a second sample barcode and Illumina TruSeq adapters were introduced in the second step. Sequencing of the libraries was done on an Illumina NovaSeq, producing 2 x 150 bp paired-end reads. As for how the authors treated the data: The reads were demultiplexed and collapsed into UMI-guided consensus sequences using migec v1.2.7. Using mixcr v2.1.11, the UMI consensuses were aligned to TRA and TRB V and J templates and assembled into clonotypes. A clonotype was counted as expanded or contracted only when both edgeR and NoisET called the clonotype significant, with the noise models trained on biological replicates. For edgeR calls, the cutoffs were a false discovery rate-adjusted p below 0.01 and a log2 fold-change threshold of 1. As an exploratory analysis of dynamics, max-normalized trajectories of the 1000 most abundant clonotypes were examined with PCA combined with hierarchical clustering. Separately sequenced CD4+ and CD8+ repertoires were used to assign the CD4 or CD8 phenotype of responding clones. In TCRdb, the public reads were trimmed at Q25 with fastp and aligned with MiXCR, with productive beta chains retained. Rows matching on CDR3 protein sequence are summarized as one entry with the most common DNA and genes. These V and J calls originate from TCRdb's pipeline instead of the authors' own analysis. This sample holds 120,000 to 150,000 distinct CDR3 sequences; about 5.7% were observed only once. The ten largest clones represent just over 2% of the sample.

The sequenced sample was PBMCs or a T cell subset sorted from them (not recorded which). The chain is assembled from TRBV12-3 or TRBV12-4 and TRBJ1-4; no D gene call is confident. The source is an adult woman who had mild COVID-19 (a few samples of this study predate the infection). The sample titles of this study are shuffled in the database, so cell type and time point are left out; the donor was told from shared clones. The base sequence is TGTGCCAGCAGGCGGGCCGAAGCTCCCCCTTACGAAAAACTGTTTTTT. Translated, it reads CASRRAEAPPYEKLFF.